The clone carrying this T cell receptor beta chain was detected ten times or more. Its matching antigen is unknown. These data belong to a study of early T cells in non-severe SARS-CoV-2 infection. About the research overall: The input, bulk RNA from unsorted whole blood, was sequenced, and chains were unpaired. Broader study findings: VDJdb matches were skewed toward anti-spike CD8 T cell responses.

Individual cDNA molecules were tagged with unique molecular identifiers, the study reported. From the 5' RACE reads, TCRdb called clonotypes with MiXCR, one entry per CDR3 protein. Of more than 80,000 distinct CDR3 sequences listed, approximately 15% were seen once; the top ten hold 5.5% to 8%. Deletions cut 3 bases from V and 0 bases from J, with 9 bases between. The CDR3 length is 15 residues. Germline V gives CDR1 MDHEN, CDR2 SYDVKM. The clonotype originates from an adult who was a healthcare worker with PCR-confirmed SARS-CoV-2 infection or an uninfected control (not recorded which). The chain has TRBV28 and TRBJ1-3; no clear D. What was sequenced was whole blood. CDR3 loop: CASSFPRDSGNTIYF. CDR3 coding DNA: TGTGCCAGCAGTTTCCCCCGAGACTCTGGAAACACCATATATTTT.